One and the same sample provided the 20 T cell receptor beta chains below, sequenced in a study of cytomegalovirus exposure and HLA in healthy donors. The PCR ran on 60 Vbeta and 13 Jbeta primers. Assay: immunoSEQ multiplex PCR; the TCRdb copy retains only in-frame clones and omits some. The sample lists about 130,000 clones, roughly 85% seen once, with approximately 6.2% in the top ten. The specimen was PBMCs. Source of these receptors: a man in his forties or fifties in good health and CMV-seropositive.

The chain combines TRBV19 with TRBJ2-1; D unclear. V was cut by 7 bases and J by 6 bases, with 7 bases left in between. The CDR3 extends over 11 amino acids. In germline, CDR1 is LNHDA, CDR2 SQIVND (reference sequence). The CDR3 protein is CASTTTNEQFF. CDR3 coding DNA: TGTGCCAGTACCACTACCAATGAGCAGTTCTTC. Full variable domain (outside the CDR3, taken from reference TRBV19 and TRBJ2-1): DGGITQSPKYLFRKEGQNVTLSCEQNLNHDAMYWYRQDPGQGLRLIYYSQIVNDFQKGDIAEGYSVSREKKESFPLTVTSAQKNPTAFYLCASTTTNEQFFGPGTRLTVL.

This clone was recorded once. V is TRBV5-1 and J is TRBJ2-2; 13 nucleotides agree with TRBD2. CDR1 is SGHRS, CDR2 YFSETQ, per germline. The CDR3 runs to 17 residues. V gave up 4 bases and J gave up 3 bases; unmatched junction bases: 6. The CDR3 region has the DNA TGCGCCAGCAGCCCGGGGACTAGCGGGATGTACACCGGGGAGCTGTTTTTT. Amino acids: CASSPGTSGMYTGELFF.

This rearrangement joins TRBV28 to TRBJ2-7, with TRBD1 as a possible D gene (5 bases). The CDR3 sequence is 14 residues long. Germline V gene lookup returns CDR1 MDHEN and CDR2 SYDVKM. Trimming pared 5 bases from V and 6 bases from J, leaving 17 bases between. CDR3 in amino acids: CASSPLGAQREQYF. CDR3 bases: TGTGCCAGCAGTCCTTTAGGGGCCCAACGCGAGCAGTACTTC.

The V gene is TRBV6-5, the J gene TRBJ1-2; D uncertain. This CDR3 is built from 13 residues. CDR1 and CDR2 from the germline V gene are MNHEY and SVGAGI. Trimming pared 6 bases from V and 2 bases from J, leaving 10 bases between. DNA for the CDR3: TGTGCCAGCAGCCCTGTTCGGAACTATGGCTACACCTTC. This gives the protein CASSPVRNYGYTF.

V usage is TRBV6-5 and J usage is TRBJ2-7, with unresolved D. The ends were cut back, 2 bases at V and 2 bases at J, with 10 bases in the middle. This CDR3 is built from 14 residues. The germline V gene has CDR1 MNHEY and CDR2 SVGAGI. CDR3 bases: TGTGCCAGCAGTTACGTGTACGGAGCCTACGAGCAGTACTTC. Translated, it gives CASSYVYGAYEQYF.

About this clone: Relative to the germline gene, one junction end is altered; a read error may explain this. This rearrangement joins TRBV23-1 to TRBJ2-1, with TRBD1 identical over 9 bases. TRBV23-1 is flagged as an ORF with uncertain function. The CDR3 is 16 amino acids. The CDR3 spells CVSSQGNGTGMNEQFF. For the CDR3, the DNA is TGCGTCAGCAGTCAAGGGAACGGGACAGGGATGAATGAGCAGTTCTTC.

The chain uses TRBV11-2 and TRBJ2-7; possibly TRBD1 for D (5 bases). The V and J ends lost 1 base and 0 bases respectively, with 7 bases between them. Germline CDR1 and CDR2: SGHAT and FQNNGV. The CDR3 runs to 14 residues. The CDR3 DNA reads TGTGCCAGCAGCTTAGCAGGGTCCTCCTACGAGCAGTACTTC. Protein product: CASSLAGSSYEQYF.

The CDR3 DNA is TGCGCCAGCAGCCTACAGGGGTCTGAAGCTTTCTTT. Amino acids: CASSLQGSEAFF. The chain employs TRBV4-1 and TRBJ1-1, with 7 bases matching TRBD1. Trimming removed 4 bases from V and 6 bases from J; junction bases left unmatched: 2. The CDR3 length is 12 residues. Looked up from germline, CDR1 is MGHRA and CDR2 is YSYEKL.

The chain combines TRBV7-3 with TRBJ2-5; D is perhaps TRBD1 (6 bases). There are 14 residues in the CDR3. Trimming pared 2 bases from V and 7 bases from J, leaving 14 bases between. Germline CDR1 SGHTA, CDR2 FQGTGA. For the CDR3, the DNA is TGTGCCAGCAGCTTAGGGCAGGGGACCGCGACCCAGTACTTC. It specifies CASSLGQGTATQYF.

The V gene is TRBV27, the J gene TRBJ1-1; D ambiguous. V lost 6 bases to trimming and J lost 10 bases, with 15 bases between them. Looked up from germline, CDR1 is MNHEY and CDR2 is SMNVEV (reference sequence). The CDR3 runs to 12 residues. The DNA for the CDR3 is TGTGCCAGCAGCGGTGTTGGTGGGCTAGCTTTCTTT. This codes for CASSGVGGLAFF.

This clone was found a few times. The chain links TRBV9 to TRBJ1-1, with a weak D call TRBD1 (5 bases). The CDR3 contains 17 residues. The V gene's germline CDR1 is SGDLS and CDR2 YYNGEE. The V end lost 0 bases, the J end lost 0 bases, and 15 bases lay between the germline ends. This CDR3 is CASSVAFVDNMNTEAFF. Written as DNA, the CDR3 is TGTGCCAGCAGCGTAGCTTTCGTGGACAACATGAACACTGAAGCTTTCTTT.

The chain employs TRBV11-2 and TRBJ1-1, with D possibly matching TRBD1 (5 bases). The germline V gene encodes CDR1 SGHAT and CDR2 FQNNGV. V lost 7 bases and J lost 6, with 15 bases in between. The CDR3 is made up of 13 amino acids. The DNA of the CDR3 is TGTGCCAGCAACCCGCGGGCGGGACCTGAAGCTTTCTTT. Translating gives CASNPRAGPEAFF.

The V gene is TRBV27, the J gene TRBJ1-5, with D possibly TRBD1 on 5 matching bases. Germline V CDR1 and CDR2: MNHEY, SMNVEV (reference sequence). The V end was cut by 2 bases, the J end by 6 bases, with 8 bases between. CDR3 length equals 13 residues. CDR3 sequence reads: CASSLQGSQPQHF. CDR3 coding DNA: TGTGCCAGCAGTTTACAGGGCAGTCAGCCCCAGCATTTT.

This clone was found a few times. This chain connects TRBV7-2 to TRBJ2-7, with D possibly TRBD2 on 5 matching bases. Germline CDR1 reads SGHTA; CDR2 reads FQGNSA. V shed 6 bases and J shed 2 bases, with 14 bases lying between them. The CDR3 has 14 amino acids. CDR3 loop: CASRSRDFAYEQYF. The CDR3 DNA reads as TGTGCCAGCAGATCACGGGATTTCGCCTACGAGCAGTACTTC.

V and J are TRBV28 and TRBJ2-5, with 8 bases fitting TRBD1. The germline V gene has CDR1 MDHEN and CDR2 SYDVKM. Trimming at V came to 5 bases and at J to 2 bases, leaving 7 bases not matched to a gene. The CDR3 is made up of 15 amino acids. The CDR3 nucleotides are TGTGCCAGCAGTCCAAGGACAGGGTTGCAAGAGACCCAGTACTTC. Translating it yields CASSPRTGLQETQYF.

This chain links TRBV25-1 with TRBJ2-1; TRBD1 agrees at 8 bases. The CDR3 loop spans 16 amino acids. Germline loops: CDR1 MGHDK, CDR2 SYGVNS. After removal of 5 bases from V and 2 bases from J, the junction contained 8 bases not matched to a gene. CDR3 sequence (DNA): TGTGCCAGCAGTAGAGACGGGACAGGTACCTACAATGAGCAGTTCTTC. Amino acid sequence: CASSRDGTGTYNEQFF.

This chain uses TRBV10-3 with TRBJ2-2, with TRBD2 matching over 7 bases. Trimming cost V 7 bases and J 0 bases; bases outside gene matches: 2. The length of the CDR3 is 14 residues. CDR1 is ENHRY and CDR2 is SYGVKD in the germline V gene. This CDR3 is CAITGTTNTGELFF. As DNA, the CDR3 is TGTGCCATCACCGGGACTACGAACACCGGGGAGCTGTTTTTT.

J is TRBJ2-7 and V is TRBV5-6; TRBD1 matches 7 bases. Trimming at V came to 5 bases and at J to 3 bases, leaving 8 bases not matched to a gene. In germline, CDR1 is SGHDT, CDR2 YYEEEE. This CDR3 is built from 14 residues. CDR3 coding DNA: TGTGCCAGCAGTACCCGGGACAGATACTACGAGCAGTACTTC. Amino acid sequence: CASSTRDRYYEQYF.

The chain links TRBV10-3 to TRBJ1-3; tentatively, D is TRBD1 (5 bases). Germline values: CDR1 ENHRY, CDR2 SYGVKD. V gave up 6 bases and J gave up 0 bases, with 15 bases separating them. The CDR3 totals 16 residues. The CDR3 loop is CAISQEGPNSGNTIYF. DNA for the CDR3: TGTGCCATCAGCCAGGAGGGGCCTAACTCTGGAAACACCATATATTTT.

The rearrangement links TRBV2 to TRBJ2-7; D might be TRBD1 (7 bases). Germline CDR1 reads SNHLY; CDR2 reads FYNNEI. The CDR3 runs to 13 residues. The V end was cut by 7 bases, the J end by 3 bases, with 13 bases between. The CDR3 nucleotides are TGTGCCAGCAACCCAGGGGGAGGCTACGAGCAGTACTTC. Residues: CASNPGGGYEQYF.